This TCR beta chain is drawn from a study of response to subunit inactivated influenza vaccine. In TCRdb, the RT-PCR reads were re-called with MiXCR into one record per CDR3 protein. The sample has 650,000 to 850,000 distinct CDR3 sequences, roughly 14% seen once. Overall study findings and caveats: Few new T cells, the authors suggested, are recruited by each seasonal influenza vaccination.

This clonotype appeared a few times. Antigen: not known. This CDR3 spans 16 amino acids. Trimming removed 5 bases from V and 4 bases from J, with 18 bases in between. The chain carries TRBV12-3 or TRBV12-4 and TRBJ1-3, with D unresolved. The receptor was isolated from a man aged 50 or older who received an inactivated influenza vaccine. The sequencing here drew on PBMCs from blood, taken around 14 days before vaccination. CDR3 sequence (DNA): TGTGCCAGCAGTCCGACCGCCCTGATAACGGGAAACACCATATATTTT. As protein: CASSPTALITGNTIYF.